The 18 T cell receptor beta chains listed next were all sequenced from one sample in a study of shared clonotypes between healthy human individuals. The method was immunoSEQ multiplex PCR; TCRdb's version includes in-frame clones alone and lacks a portion of them. This sample yields fewer than 2.5 million clones, of which roughly 93% are seen a single time; approximately 0.35% belongs to the top ten. The sequencing input was naive CD4+ T cells from PBMCs. As to subset: CD45RA+ positively selected. The receptors shown here come from a young man in good health. Some clones in this sample may be carry-over from other donors' samples.

The chain recombines TRBV19 with TRBJ1-1; TRBD1 matches at 9 bases. The germline CDR1 and CDR2 sequences are LNHDA and SQIVND (reference sequence). V was clipped by 7 bases and J by 1 base; unmatched bases: 13. This CDR3 region has 17 residues. The CDR3 loop reads CASIPRQGEPWNTEAFF. DNA of the CDR3: TGTGCCAGTATCCCCAGACAGGGGGAGCCTTGGAACACTGAAGCTTTCTTT.

This chain uses TRBV27 with TRBJ1-1, with no clear D. Trimming shortened V by 5 bases and J by 0 bases, and 16 bases separated the two germline ends. There are 16 residues in the CDR3. CDR1 is MNHEY, CDR2 SMNVEV, per germline (reference sequence). This CDR3 is CASSPLVAGMNTEAFF. The CDR3 DNA reads as TGTGCCAGCAGTCCCCTAGTGGCAGGCATGAACACTGAAGCTTTCTTT.

The chain's CDR3 is CASSIGTGAGGSRANVLTF. Here the CDR3 DNA reads TGTGCCAGTAGTATCGGTACAGGGGCCGGAGGATCCAGGGCCAACGTCCTGACTTTC. The chain employs TRBV19 and TRBJ2-6; 7 nucleotides match TRBD1. The CDR3 sequence is 19 residues long. J lost 5 bases, V lost 3 bases, and 16 bases had no gene match. CDR1 is LNHDA and CDR2 is SQIVND in the germline V gene (reference sequence).

This clone was seen once. The genes are TRBV13 and TRBJ2-3; D gene ambiguous. CDR1 is PRHDT and CDR2 is FYEKMQ in the germline V gene (reference sequence). V gave up 1 base and J gave up 3 bases, with 11 bases separating them. The CDR3 runs 15 residues. CDR3 DNA sequence: TGTGCCAGCAGCTTAGACCACACCCCGACAGATACGCAGTATTTT. It is translated as CASSLDHTPTDTQYF.

The rearrangement joins TRBV19 to TRBJ2-3, with 10 bases fitting TRBD2. Losses at the gene ends were 4 bases for V and 0 bases for J; bases not matched to a gene: 4. Per germline, CDR1 LNHDA and CDR2 SQIVND (reference sequence). The CDR3 covers 16 residues. The CDR3 DNA reads TGTGCCAGTAGTACCTTAGCGGGAGGAAGCACAGATACGCAGTATTTT. Protein sequence: CASSTLAGGSTDTQYF.

The chain joins TRBV5-8 to TRBJ2-5; 13 bases line up with TRBD2. Trimming at V came to 6 bases and at J to 5 bases, leaving 13 bases not matched to a gene. The germline V gene has CDR1 SGHTS and CDR2 YDEGEE. This CDR3 is built from 17 residues. CDR3 loop: CASTLGLAGSLGETQYF. In DNA form, the CDR3 reads TGTGCCAGCACGCTGGGACTAGCGGGAAGTTTGGGGGAGACCCAGTACTTC.

Of note for this clone: Other DNA sequences from this sample encode an identical CDR3 as well. The chain employs TRBV2 and TRBJ1-5; D remains ambiguous. The V gene lost 4 bases and the J gene lost 4 bases, with 8 bases spanning the gap. Looked up from germline, CDR1 is SNHLY and CDR2 is FYNNEI. This CDR3 region has 13 residues. CDR3 DNA: TGTGCCAGCAGTGGGACGGGAAATCAGCCCCAGCATTTT. The encoded protein is CASSGTGNQPQHF.

The V gene is TRBV15, the J gene TRBJ1-4; D is unresolved. V gave up 1 base and J gave up 7 bases, with 10 bases separating them. CDR1 and CDR2 from the germline V gene are LNHNV and YYDKDF (reference sequence). This CDR3 comprises 14 residues. CDR3 nucleotides: TGTGCCACCAGCAGAGGCGAACAACCTGAAAAACTGTTTTTT. This sequence encodes CATSRGEQPEKLFF.

V is TRBV27 and J is TRBJ1-2; D gene ambiguous. CDR3 length: 17 amino acids. Germline lookup yields CDR1 MNHEY and CDR2 SMNVEV (reference sequence). Trimming cost V 3 bases and J 2 bases, with 19 bases left between them. Here the CDR3 reads CASSFRVQNNANYGYTF. CDR3 coding DNA: TGTGCCAGCAGTTTCCGGGTACAAAACAACGCCAACTATGGCTACACCTTC.

The chain couples TRBV7-9 to TRBJ1-4; no clear D. CDR3 length: 15 amino acids. The V gene's germline CDR1 is SEHNR and CDR2 FQNEAQ (reference sequence). V lost 1 base and J 8 bases, leaving 14 bases between the germline ends. The CDR3 protein is CASSLVGSREEKLFF. CDR3 nucleotides: TGTGCCAGCAGCTTAGTGGGGAGCCGCGAGGAAAAACTGTTTTTT.

The chain has TRBV2 and TRBJ2-5; D is undetermined. The CDR3 is 13 amino acids. The V end lost 4 bases, the J end lost 4 bases, and 10 bases lay between the germline ends. Germline V gene data show CDR1 as SNHLY and CDR2 as FYNNEI. CDR3 DNA: TGTGCCAGCAGTGGACGGTGGGGAGAGACCCAGTACTTC. This translates into CASSGRWGETQYF.

V usage is TRBV7-3 and J usage is TRBJ2-1, with D possibly being TRBD2 (6 bases). This CDR3 has 15 residues. The germline V and J ends were trimmed by 2 bases and 4 bases, with 12 bases remaining between them. Per the germline V gene, CDR1 is SGHTA and CDR2 is FQGTGA. Here the CDR3 reads CASSLDSGKYNEQFF. The CDR3 nucleotides are TGTGCCAGCAGCTTAGATAGCGGCAAATACAATGAGCAGTTCTTC. Full variable domain (outside the CDR3, taken from reference TRBV7-3 and TRBJ2-1): GAGVSQTPSNKVTEKGKYVELRCDPISGHTALYWYRQSLGQGPEFLIYFQGTGAADDSGLPNDRFFAVRPEGSVSTLKIQRTERGDSAVYLCASSLDSGKYNEQFFGPGTRLTVL.

The chain recombines TRBV28 with TRBJ1-5; 12 nucleotides agree with TRBD1. Germline CDR1 and CDR2: MDHEN and SYDVKM. The CDR3 contains 15 residues. The ends lost 8 bases at V and 6 bases at J; junction bases unmatched: 8. CDR3 residues: CASRRDRGPGQPQHF. CDR3 DNA: TGTGCCAGCCGGAGGGACAGGGGGCCGGGTCAGCCCCAGCATTTT.

This chain connects TRBV29-1 to TRBJ2-3; D is uncertain. The CDR3 spans 12 residues. V was pared by 7 bases and J by 2 bases, with 10 bases between. Germline CDR1 is SQVTM and CDR2 is ANQGSEA. The chain's CDR3 is CSGLGSTDTQYF. Written as DNA, the CDR3 is TGCAGCGGCTTAGGTTCCACAGATACGCAGTATTTT.

V usage is TRBV11-1 and J usage is TRBJ2-5, with TRBD1 matching over 7 bases. This CDR3 spans 15 amino acids. Germline V CDR1 and CDR2: SGHAT, FQDESV (reference sequence). Germline trimming cut 0 bases from V and 0 bases from J; bases unmatched to any gene: 1. The CDR3 sequence is CASSLAGQYQETQYF. CDR3 DNA: TGTGCCAGCAGCTTAGCGGGACAGTACCAAGAGACCCAGTACTTC.

V is TRBV11-3 and J is TRBJ2-1, with 9 bases that match TRBD2. This CDR3 region has 17 residues. CDR1 is SGHNT, CDR2 YENEEA, per germline. V gave up 0 bases and J gave up 1 base; unmatched junction bases: 4. CDR3 sequence: CASSLEGREGSYNEQFF. The CDR3 DNA sequence: TGTGCCAGCAGCTTAGAAGGGCGGGAGGGGTCCTACAATGAGCAGTTCTTC.

In its sample, this clone was seen a few times. This chain links TRBV6-1 with TRBJ1-5, with D unclear. The CDR3 has 12 amino acids. Germline V gene sequence: CDR1 MNHNS, CDR2 SASEGT. Trimming removed 2 bases from V and 11 bases from J, with 10 bases in between. Written as DNA, the CDR3 is TGTGCCAGCAGTGAACGGGTCCAGACCCAGCATTTT. It encodes CASSERVQTQHF.

This clone has a handful of counts. V usage is TRBV14 and J usage is TRBJ2-2, with TRBD2 matching 7 bases. This CDR3 has 15 residues. Germline CDR1 is SGHDN and CDR2 is FVKESK. J lost 4 bases, V lost 1 base, and 3 bases had no gene match. The CDR3 DNA follows: TGTGCCAGCAGCCAAGGGCTAGCGGTCACCGGGGAGCTGTTTTTT. Translating it yields CASSQGLAVTGELFF.